These 7 T cell receptor beta chains came from one sample sequenced in a study of T cells after somatic rescue of genetic block. Profiled with immunoSEQ multiplex PCR; TCRdb holds only in-frame clones, not every one. The profile shows approximately 67,000 clones, about 91% of them singletons. Sequencing input: peripheral blood mononuclear cells (PBMCs). The receptors originated from a man aged 35 to 55.

The rearrangement links TRBV19 to TRBJ1-1; 9 bases fit TRBD1. This CDR3 has 15 residues. Germline trimming cut 5 bases from V and 5 bases from J; bases unmatched to any gene: 9. Germline CDR1 is LNHDA and CDR2 is SQIVND (reference sequence). This chain's CDR3 is CASSPTGTGRTEAFF. The CDR3, as DNA: TGTGCCAGTAGTCCAACCGGGACAGGGAGGACTGAAGCTTTCTTT.

This chain joins TRBV4-3 and TRBJ2-2, with no clear D. Between the trimmed V and J ends, which lost 2 bases and 3 bases, there was a span of 4 bases. CDR1 and CDR2 (germline): LGHNA, YSLEER. This CDR3 is built from 13 residues. CDR3 coding DNA: TGCGCCAGCAGCCAAATACACACCGGGGAGCTGTTTTTT. It encodes CASSQIHTGELFF.

The table lists this clone with a count of one. The rearrangement links TRBV25-1 to TRBJ2-1; 9 nucleotides match TRBD2. The CDR3 is 15 residues long. After removal of 4 bases from V and 7 bases from J, the junction contained 8 bases not matched to a gene. Germline V gene sequence: CDR1 MGHDK, CDR2 SYGVNS. The CDR3 DNA is TGTGCCAGCAGTGGCCGGAGGACTAGCGAAAATGAGCAGTTCTTC. Amino acids: CASSGRRTSENEQFF.

The rearrangement joins TRBV29-1 to TRBJ2-7; 7 nucleotides line up with TRBD1. V shed 3 bases, J shed 5 bases, and the junction held 7 bases outside the gene matches. CDR3 length: 13 residues. From germline, CDR1 is SQVTM and CDR2 ANQGSEA. CDR3 sequence: CSVERDSSHEQYF. In DNA form, the CDR3 reads TGCAGCGTTGAGAGGGACAGTAGCCACGAGCAGTACTTC.

The J gene is TRBJ1-6, the V gene TRBV7-6; D remains unclear. This CDR3 is built from 15 residues. In germline, CDR1 is SGHVS, CDR2 FNYEAQ. V was cut by 1 base and J by 8 bases, with 12 bases left in between. The CDR3, as DNA: TGTGCCAGCAGCTTAGGTGCTCGTCGGGATTCACCCCTCCACTTT. This sequence encodes CASSLGARRDSPLHF.

The sample holds a few counts of this clone. The rearrangement joins TRBV13 to TRBJ2-3, with D perhaps matching TRBD1 or TRBD2 (5 bases each). Germline values: CDR1 PRHDT, CDR2 FYEKMQ (reference sequence). The CDR3 is 14 amino acids. V was pared by 5 bases and J by 3 bases, with 12 bases between. CDR3 loop: CASSRGESTDTQYF. The CDR3 nucleotides read TGTGCCAGCAGCAGGGGAGAAAGTACAGATACGCAGTATTTT.

The chain links TRBV27 to TRBJ2-2; D unresolved. This CDR3 comprises 14 residues. With 4 bases removed from V and 1 base from J, the gap between germline ends came to 7 bases. Germline-derived CDR1 and CDR2 are MNHEY and SMNVEV (reference sequence). CDR3 sequence (DNA): TGTGCCAGCAGTTCGGACCTGAACACCGGGGAGCTGTTTTTT. It specifies CASSSDLNTGELFF.